This paragraph covers one TCR beta chain sequence. Antigen: not known. In germline, CDR1 is SGDLS, CDR2 YYNGEE. The CDR3 contains 15 residues. The V and J ends lost 2 bases and 2 bases respectively, with 12 bases between them. These data belong to a study of OX40 agonist ivuxolimab in advanced cancers. Whole-study findings and limits: Part of the nonresponder group also had normalized T-cell clonal expansion that was low. The authors did not determine the antigen specificity of the expanded peripheral T cells.

Blood sampling was done at baseline, cycle 4 day 1, and cycle 7 day 1. Libraries were prepared by immunoSEQ multiplex PCR; TCRdb keeps only in-frame clonotypes and omits some of them. The repertoire holds 30,000 or so clones, with 84% as singletons. This chain links TRBV9 with TRBJ2-3; no clear D. The sequence derives from an adult with an advanced solid tumor such as melanoma, head and neck, liver or kidney cancer. The specimen comprised CD4+ or CD8+ T cells sorted from blood, sampled in a trial of the OX40 agonist ivuxolimab. Written as DNA, the CDR3 is TGTGCCAGCAGCGTCATCGGGCGAGCCACAGATACGCAGTATTTT. Protein: CASSVIGRATDTQYF.